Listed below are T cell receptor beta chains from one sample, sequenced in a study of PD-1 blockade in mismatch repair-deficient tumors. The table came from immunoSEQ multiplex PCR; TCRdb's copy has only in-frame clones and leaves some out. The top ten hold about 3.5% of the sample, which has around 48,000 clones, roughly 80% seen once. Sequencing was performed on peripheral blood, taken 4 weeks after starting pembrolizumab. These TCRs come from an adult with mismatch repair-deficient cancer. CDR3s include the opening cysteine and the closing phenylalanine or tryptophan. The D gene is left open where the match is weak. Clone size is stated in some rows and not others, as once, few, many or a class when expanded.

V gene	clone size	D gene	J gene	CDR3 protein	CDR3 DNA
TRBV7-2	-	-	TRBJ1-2	CASSLGQAAEYGYTF	TGTGCCAGCAGCTTAGGCCAGGCGGCTGAGTATGGCTACACCTTC
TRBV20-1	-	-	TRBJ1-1	CSAAGYGAFF	TGCAGTGCGGCCGGGTACGGAGCTTTCTTT
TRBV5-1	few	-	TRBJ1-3	CASSLGVSGNTIYF	TGCGCCAGCAGCTTAGGGGTCTCTGGAAACACCATATATTTT
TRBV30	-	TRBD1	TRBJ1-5	CAWTTGSNQPQHF	TGTGCCTGGACGACAGGGAGCAATCAGCCCCAGCATTTT
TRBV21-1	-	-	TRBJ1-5	CASSNDRISNQPQHF	TGTGCCAGCAGCAACGATAGGATTAGCAATCAGCCCCAGCATTTT
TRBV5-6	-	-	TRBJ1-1	CASSLGSAIPVEAFF	TGTGCCAGCAGCTTGGGTTCTGCGATCCCAGTCGAAGCTTTCTTT
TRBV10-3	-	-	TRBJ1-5	CAISDRGINQPQHF	TGTGCCATCAGTGACAGGGGCATTAATCAGCCCCAGCATTTT
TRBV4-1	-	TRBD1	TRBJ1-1	CASSQDATGTGPLNTEAFF	TGCGCCAGCAGCCAAGATGCCACCGGGACAGGACCTTTGAACACTGAAGCTTTCTTT
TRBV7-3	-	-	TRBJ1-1	CASSPRGSFEAFF	TGTGCCAGCAGCCCCAGGGGATCTTTTGAAGCTTTCTTT
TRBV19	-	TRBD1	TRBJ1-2	CASSIDWTGYLSGYTF	TGTGCCAGTAGTATAGATTGGACAGGGTATTTGAGTGGCTACACCTTC
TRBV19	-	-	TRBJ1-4	CASSIRWAGEKLFF	TGTGCCAGTAGTATCAGATGGGCCGGGGAAAAACTGTTTTTT
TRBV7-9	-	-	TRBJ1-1	CASSLRGRHTEAFF	TGTGCCAGCAGCTTACGCGGACGACACACTGAAGCTTTCTTT
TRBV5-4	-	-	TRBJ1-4	CASSEGHPTFF	TGTGCCAGCAGCGAAGGACACCCTACGTTTTTT
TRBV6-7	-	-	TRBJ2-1	CASSYSIVGPSYNEQFF	TGTGCCAGCAGTTACTCGATCGTGGGGCCCTCCTACAATGAGCAGTTCTTC
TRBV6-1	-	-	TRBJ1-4	CASSEALRGAINEKLFF	TGTGCCAGCAGTGAAGCGCTTCGGGGGGCAATTAATGAAAAACTGTTTTTT
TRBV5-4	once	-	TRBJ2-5	CASSRATERQETQYF	TGTGCCAGCAGTCGGGCGACGGAACGTCAAGAGACCCAGTACTTC
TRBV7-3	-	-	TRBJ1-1	CASSLTQGGGAFF	TGTGCCAGCAGCTTAACACAGGGTGGAGGTGCTTTCTTT
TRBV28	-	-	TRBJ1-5	CATSGLYSNQPQHF	TGTGCCACCTCGGGCCTCTATAGCAATCAGCCCCAGCATTTT
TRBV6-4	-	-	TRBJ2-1	CASSETRTGGNEQFF	TGTGCCAGCAGCGAGACAAGGACGGGCGGTAATGAGCAGTTCTTC
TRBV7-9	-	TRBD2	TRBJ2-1	CASSLGLAGATGDEQFF	TGTGCCAGCAGCTTAGGGCTAGCGGGAGCCACCGGGGATGAGCAGTTCTTC
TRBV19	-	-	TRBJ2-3	CASSITGRTDTQYF	TGTGCCAGTAGTATAACAGGGAGGACAGATACGCAGTATTTT
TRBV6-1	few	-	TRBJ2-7	CASSEKDRLGSYEQYF	TGTGCCAGCAGTGAGAAAGACCGGTTGGGGTCCTACGAGCAGTACTTC
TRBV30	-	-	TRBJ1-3	CAWSGSGNTIYF	TGTGCCTGGAGTGGGAGTGGAAACACCATATATTTT
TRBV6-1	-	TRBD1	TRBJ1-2	CASSATRTGHDYGYTF	TGTGCCAGCAGTGCTACCCGGACAGGCCACGACTATGGCTACACCTTC
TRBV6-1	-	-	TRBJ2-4	CASRGHLPKNIQYF	TGTGCCAGCAGGGGACACCTCCCCAAAAACATTCAGTACTTC
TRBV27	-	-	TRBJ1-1	CASSLRAGNTEAFF	TGTGCCAGCAGTTTACGGGCGGGTAACACTGAAGCTTTCTTT
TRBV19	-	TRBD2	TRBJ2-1	CASSQRLAGGWAEQFF	TGTGCCAGTAGCCAAAGACTAGCGGGAGGGTGGGCTGAGCAGTTCTTC
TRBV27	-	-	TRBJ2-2	CASSFTFSRSSSTGELFF	TGTGCCAGCAGTTTTACGTTCAGCCGGAGTTCGAGCACCGGGGAGCTGTTTTTT
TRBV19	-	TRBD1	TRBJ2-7	CASSPIQGLSSYEQYF	TGTGCCAGTAGCCCTATACAGGGGTTGAGCTCCTACGAGCAGTACTTC
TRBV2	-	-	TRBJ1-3	CASTRPQLAGNTIYF	TGTGCCAGCACCCGACCCCAGCTGGCTGGAAACACCATATATTTT
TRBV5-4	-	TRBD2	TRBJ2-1	CASSLLAGSNEQFF	TGTGCCAGCAGCTTGCTAGCGGGGTCCAATGAGCAGTTCTTC
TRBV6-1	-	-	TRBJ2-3	CASSERGRFTDTQYF	TGTGCCAGCAGTGAGAGAGGCAGGTTCACAGATACGCAGTATTTT
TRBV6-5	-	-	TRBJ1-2	CASSYSNPDGYTF	TGTGCCAGCAGTTACTCGAATCCCGATGGCTACACCTTC
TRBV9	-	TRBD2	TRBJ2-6	CASSVALAGGTGANVLTF	TGTGCCAGCAGCGTAGCTCTAGCGGGAGGGACTGGGGCCAACGTCCTGACTTTC
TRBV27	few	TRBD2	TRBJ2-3	CASSFMVPSGSTDTQYF	TGTGCCAGCAGTTTCATGGTCCCTAGCGGGAGCACAGATACGCAGTATTTT
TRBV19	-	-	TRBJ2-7	CASRKIVGAGTSYEQYF	TGTGCCAGTAGAAAGATTGTTGGGGCAGGGACGTCCTACGAGCAGTACTTC
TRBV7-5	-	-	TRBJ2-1	CARSLLAGASRDNEQFF	TGTGCCAGAAGCCTACTAGCGGGAGCCTCTCGGGACAATGAGCAGTTCTTC
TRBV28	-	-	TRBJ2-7	CASTPPGSTYEQYF	TGTGCCAGCACCCCACCGGGTTCCACCTACGAGCAGTACTTC
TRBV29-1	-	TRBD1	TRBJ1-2	CSVGPGQGDYGYTF	TGCAGCGTTGGGCCGGGACAGGGGGACTATGGCTACACCTTC
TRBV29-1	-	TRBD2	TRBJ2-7	CSAEGTSSYEQYF	TGCAGCGCCGAGGGGACTAGCAGCTACGAGCAGTACTTC
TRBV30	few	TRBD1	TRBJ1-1	CAWSWDRMNTEAFF	TGTGCCTGGAGCTGGGACAGGATGAACACTGAAGCTTTCTTT
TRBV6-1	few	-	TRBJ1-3	CASHSSGNTIYF	TGTGCCAGCCATTCTTCTGGAAACACCATATATTTT